This TCR beta chain was recovered during a study of cytomegalovirus exposure and HLA in healthy donors. For the study at large: Of the donors genotyped, about 410 in all, less than 90% fell in the Caucasian-associated ancestry cluster.

Both 60 Vbeta primers and 13 Jbeta primers went into the PCR. This table comes from immunoSEQ multiplex PCR, and its TCRdb copy is limited to in-frame clones, with some not included. The sample lists under 150,000 clones, roughly 82% occurring once. This clone was picked up one time. Its specificity is not known. CDR3 size: 14 residues. The germline V and J ends were trimmed by 3 bases and 2 bases, with 8 bases remaining between them. CDR1 and CDR2 (germline): MNHNS, SASEGT. Study-wide findings and caveats: Accounts indicate the classifier identified cytomegalovirus status with strong specificity and sensitivity.

The TCR was taken from a man aged 50 to 59 in good health and CMV-seronegative. J is TRBJ1-3 and V is TRBV6-1; D call uncertain. The source material was PBMCs. DNA for the CDR3: TGTGCCAGCAGTGACCGACTAGCTGGAAACACCATATATTTT. The encoded protein is CASSDRLAGNTIYF.